The following is a T cell receptor (beta chain) sequence with its context. What it recognizes is unknown. The time point denotes: week 5, during vaccination. Doses of 300 ug of mutant IDH1 20-mer peptide were given with topical imiquimod. The record originates from a study of a mutant IDH1 vaccine in newly diagnosed glioma. Study context: Previous treatment comprised radiotherapy, temozolomide, or both, mostly both.

Here immunoSEQ multiplex PCR was the method, and the copy in TCRdb shows in-frame clones only, minus some. The sample contains more than 10,000 clones, around 87% of which appear only once. The V end lost 1 base, the J end lost 5 bases, and 15 bases lay between the germline ends. The germline V gene encodes CDR1 MNHNS and CDR2 SASEGT. CDR3 length: 15 residues. The sample was PBMCs, taken from a glioma patient whose treatment included an IDH1 peptide vaccine. This sequence was found in a woman between 35 and 50 years old with glioma. Some clones in this sample may be carry-over from other donors' samples. This rearrangement joins TRBV6-1 to TRBJ2-7, with D perhaps TRBD2 (7 bases). The CDR3 is CASSEDRGAHDEQYF. The CDR3 nucleotides read TGTGCCAGCAGTGAAGATCGGGGGGCGCACGACGAGCAGTACTTC.